This passage covers 21 T cell receptor beta chains from one sample sequenced in a study of blood T cell repertoires in COVID-19. Using immunoSEQ multiplex PCR, the repertoire was profiled, and TCRdb retains in-frame clones only, with some absent. The data show roughly 300,000 clones, about 85% seen once. Sequences were obtained from PBMCs or T cells enriched from blood (not recorded which). These receptors were collected from a woman in her 30s who had recovered from COVID-19.

CDR3 sequence (DNA): TGCGCCAGCAGCGTAACCGGGACTAGCGATGAGACCCAGTACTTC. Protein: CASSVTGTSDETQYF. The chain recombines TRBV5-1 with TRBJ2-5; 10 nucleotides match TRBD2. J gave up 5 bases and V 4 bases, and 8 bases lay outside the gene matches. This CDR3 comprises 15 residues. Per germline, CDR1 SGHRS and CDR2 YFSETQ.

The chain carries TRBV5-1 and TRBJ1-1; D possibly corresponds to TRBD1 (5 bases). V was pared by 3 bases and J by 7 bases, with 13 bases between. The CDR3 length is 13 residues. Germline V gene data show CDR1 as SGHRS and CDR2 as YFSETQ. The CDR3 nucleotides are TGCGCCAGCAGCTCCGAGCCGGGGGGTGAAGCTTTCTTT. This codes for CASSSEPGGEAFF. The full variable domain, rest sourced from reference TRBV5-1 and TRBJ1-1, is KAGVTQTPRYLIKTRGQQVTLSCSPISGHRSVSWYQQTPGQGLQFLFEYFSETQRNKGNFPGRFSGRQFSNSRSEMNVSTLELGDSALYLCASSSEPGGEAFFGQGTRLTVV.

This clone was seen more than once but under ten times. The rearrangement joins TRBV29-1 to TRBJ1-5, with TRBD1 matching 8 bases. Trimming cost V 6 bases and J 3 bases; bases outside gene matches: 4. The CDR3 length is 13 residues. Germline V CDR1 and CDR2: SQVTM, ANQGSEA. Here the CDR3 DNA reads TGCAGCGTAAAACAGGGGGACAATCAGCCCCAGCATTTT. Translating it yields CSVKQGDNQPQHF.

Remarks on this clone: Additional DNA sequences in this sample encode the identical CDR3. V and J are TRBV20-1 and TRBJ2-7, with no clear D. CDR3 length: 12 residues. CDR1 and CDR2 (germline): DFQATT, SNEGSKA (reference sequence). Trimming left V 3 bases short and J 0 bases short, with 6 bases between. This chain's CDR3 is CSASLSSYEQYF. The CDR3 bases are TGCAGTGCTAGTCTGAGCTCCTACGAGCAGTACTTC.

The V call is TRBV4-2, the J call TRBJ1-1, with D uncertain. The germline V and J ends were trimmed by 1 base and 0 bases, with 12 bases remaining between them. The CDR3 runs 16 residues. Germline CDR1 and CDR2: LGHNA and YNFKEQ. The CDR3 here is CASSQGGGRMNTEAFF. CDR3 DNA sequence: TGTGCCAGCAGCCAAGGGGGAGGCCGCATGAACACTGAAGCTTTCTTT.

The chain has TRBV2 and TRBJ1-6, with TRBD1 identical over 11 bases. The CDR3 runs to 16 residues. Germline trimming cut 7 bases from V and 6 bases from J; bases unmatched to any gene: 8. Germline V gives CDR1 SNHLY, CDR2 FYNNEI. This CDR3 reads CASTMGQGVRNSPLHF. The CDR3 DNA is TGTGCCAGCACTATGGGACAGGGGGTGCGTAATTCACCCCTCCACTTT.

The chain has TRBV3-1 (or the pseudogene TRBV3-2) and TRBJ1-2, with 9 bases matching TRBD1. The J segment lost 5 bases and the V segment lost 4 bases, leaving 8 bases of the junction unmatched. Germline V gene sequence: CDR1 LGHDT, CDR2 YNNKEL (reference sequence). The CDR3 extends over 15 amino acids. DNA for the CDR3: TGTGCCAGCAGCCGCAACAGGGGGCGCTTTTATGGCTACACCTTC. Translating gives CASSRNRGRFYGYTF.

This clone has more than one count but fewer than ten. The V and J genes are TRBV24-1 and TRBJ2-2; unclear D gene. CDR1 and CDR2 (germline): KGHDR, SFDVKD. The CDR3 is made up of 12 amino acids. Trimming left V 6 bases short and J 4 bases short, with 5 bases between. CDR3 nucleotide sequence: TGTGCCACCAGTTCAGTCACCGGGGAGCTGTTTTTT. Translated: CATSSVTGELFF.

The chain links TRBV9 to TRBJ2-2, with 7 bases aligning to TRBD1. Looked up from germline, CDR1 is SGDLS and CDR2 is YYNGEE. The CDR3 is 16 residues long. The trim removed 2 bases at V and 1 base at J, leaving 5 bases unmatched. The CDR3 is CASSVDRAGNTGELFF. The CDR3 region has the DNA TGTGCCAGCAGCGTCGACAGGGCTGGGAACACCGGGGAGCTGTTTTTT.

The chain combines TRBV7-3 with TRBJ2-1, with 13 nucleotides matching TRBD2. CDR1 SGHTA and CDR2 FQGTGA come from the germline V gene. The J segment lost 5 bases and the V segment lost 4 bases, leaving 2 bases of the junction unmatched. The CDR3 is 15 residues long. The DNA for the CDR3 is TGTGCCAGCAGCTCGGGACTAGCGGGGAACAATGAGCAGTTCTTC. This codes for CASSSGLAGNNEQFF.

The rearrangement joins TRBV19 to TRBJ1-2; TRBD1 agrees at 11 bases. The CDR3 has 13 amino acids. Looked up from germline, CDR1 is LNHDA and CDR2 is SQIVND (reference sequence). Unmatched junction bases numbered 5, after V lost 5 bases and J lost 9 bases. Here the CDR3 reads CASSHGQGASYTF. In DNA form, the CDR3 reads TGTGCCAGTAGTCACGGACAGGGGGCTAGCTACACCTTC.

The chain links TRBV18 to TRBJ1-1; 7 bases are shared with TRBD1. CDR3 length: 16 residues. CDR1 and CDR2 (germline): KGHSH, LQKENI. After removal of 2 bases from V and 0 bases from J, the junction contained 6 bases not matched to a gene. The CDR3 loop is CASSPARDSMNTEAFF. In DNA, the CDR3 is TGTGCCAGCTCACCAGCAAGGGACAGCATGAACACTGAAGCTTTCTTT. The variable domain in full, completed from reference TRBV18 and TRBJ1-1, reads NAGVMQNPRHLVRRRGQEARLRCSPMKGHSHVYWYRQLPEEGLKFMVYLQKENIIDESGMPKERFSAEFPKEGPSILRIQQVVRGDSAAYFCASSPARDSMNTEAFFGQGTRLTVV.

This chain connects TRBV19 to TRBJ1-2, with TRBD1 matching 7 bases. Losses at the gene ends were 0 bases for V and 6 bases for J; bases not matched to a gene: 13. Germline CDR1 is LNHDA and CDR2 is SQIVND (reference sequence). The CDR3 sequence is 17 residues long. As DNA, the CDR3 is TGTGCCAGTAGTATAGACCCACAGGGGAACACTAGGCATGGCTACACCTTC. Amino acid sequence: CASSIDPQGNTRHGYTF.

V usage is TRBV4-2 and J usage is TRBJ1-1; D not certain. V lost 1 base and J lost 5, with 11 bases in between. Germline V gene lookup returns CDR1 LGHNA and CDR2 YNFKEQ. There are 14 residues in the CDR3. CDR3 residues: CASSQGGSSTEAFF. For the CDR3, the DNA is TGTGCCAGCAGCCAAGGAGGGAGTAGTACTGAAGCTTTCTTT.

A single count supports this clone. The chain joins TRBV7-2 to TRBJ2-5; no clear D. In germline, CDR1 is SGHTA, CDR2 FQGNSA. This CDR3 has 14 amino acids. Trimming took 1 base from V and 3 from J, leaving 9 bases between them. The CDR3 loop is CASSLDWAEETQYF. The CDR3 DNA reads as TGTGCCAGCAGCTTAGATTGGGCCGAAGAGACCCAGTACTTC.

This clone occurred once. The V and J genes are TRBV30 and TRBJ2-7; 14 bases match TRBD2. Germline trimming cut 5 bases from V and 4 bases from J; bases unmatched to any gene: 4. CDR1 is GTSNPN and CDR2 is SVGIG in the germline V gene (reference sequence). The CDR3 extends over 14 amino acids. CDR3 bases: TGTGCCTGGGGGACTAGCGGGGGCACATACGAGCAGTACTTC. Translated, it gives CAWGTSGGTYEQYF.

The rearrangement links TRBV29-1 to TRBJ2-5, with TRBD2 matching over 9 bases. V lost 6 bases to trimming and J lost 5 bases; unmatched junction nucleotides: 7. CDR1 SQVTM and CDR2 ANQGSEA come from the germline V gene. The CDR3 is 13 amino acids. CDR3 sequence reads: CSVKRGVGETQYF. In DNA form, the CDR3 reads TGCAGCGTAAAGCGGGGGGTAGGGGAGACCCAGTACTTC.

This rearrangement joins TRBV5-8 to TRBJ1-6; 9 bases agree with TRBD1. Germline CDR1 is SGHTS and CDR2 is YDEGEE. V was pared by 6 bases and J by 7 bases, with 8 bases of the junction left unmatched. The CDR3 has 15 amino acids. The DNA of the CDR3 is TGTGCCAGCACCGAAGAGGGACAGGGAAATTCACCCCTCCACTTT. This translates into CASTEEGQGNSPLHF.

The V call is TRBV5-1, the J call TRBJ2-2; D remains ambiguous. V was trimmed by 0 bases and J by 3 bases, leaving 12 bases between them. Germline-derived CDR1 and CDR2 are SGHRS and YFSETQ. The CDR3 length is 16 residues. CDR3 bases: TGCGCCAGCAGCTTGGAGGCCACTACACACACCGGGGAGCTGTTTTTT. Protein sequence: CASSLEATTHTGELFF.

This clone was observed once. The V gene is TRBV6-5, the J gene TRBJ2-1; 8 positions match TRBD2. V lost 5 bases and J lost 6; bases outside the gene matches: 9. Germline V CDR1 and CDR2: MNHEY, SVGAGI. The CDR3 has 15 residues. CDR3 in amino acids: CASSRGAGVSNEQFF. The CDR3 bases are TGTGCCAGCAGTCGAGGAGCGGGGGTAAGCAATGAGCAGTTCTTC.

CDR3 in amino acids: CASSSRGFNSYEQYF. Here the CDR3 DNA reads TGTGCCAGCAGCTCACGGGGGTTCAACTCCTACGAGCAGTACTTC. The chain uses TRBV3-1 (or the pseudogene TRBV3-2) and TRBJ2-7; the D gene is possibly TRBD2 (6 bases). CDR3 size: 15 residues. The V end lost 5 bases, the J end lost 0 bases, and 14 bases lay between the germline ends. Germline values: CDR1 LGHDT, CDR2 YNNKEL (reference sequence).